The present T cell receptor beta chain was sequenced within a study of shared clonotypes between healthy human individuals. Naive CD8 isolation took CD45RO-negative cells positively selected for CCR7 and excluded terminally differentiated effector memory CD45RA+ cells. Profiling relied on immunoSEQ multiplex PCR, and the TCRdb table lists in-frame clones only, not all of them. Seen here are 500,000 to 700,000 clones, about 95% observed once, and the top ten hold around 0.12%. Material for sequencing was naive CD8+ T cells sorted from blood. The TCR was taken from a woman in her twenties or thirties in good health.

The CDR3 sequence is CSVVTGGTEAFF. DNA of the CDR3: TGCAGCGTTGTCACAGGGGGCACTGAAGCTTTCTTT. The rearrangement uses TRBV29-1 and TRBJ1-1; 8 bases line up with TRBD1. The length of the CDR3 is 12 residues. The germline CDR1 and CDR2 sequences are SQVTM and ANQGSEA. V lost 4 bases, J lost 4 bases, and 2 bases stayed unmatched.